This T cell receptor (beta chain) emerged from a study of T cells in localized non-small cell lung cancer (dated by TCRdb to 2019 to 2021). General notes on the study: Comparing tumors with uninvolved tumor-adjacent lungs, the study looked at the T cell repertoires of hundreds of patients with early-stage NSCLC. All 230 or so NSCLC patients in the cohort were treatment-naive and had localized lung tumors that were resected. NSCLC patients had a mean age of approximately 66 years, and 120 to 150 were male and nearly 110 female.

TCR beta CDR3 regions were sequenced from DNA using the immunoSEQ Assay. On the authors' methods: T cell density was computed as TCR beta template counts normalized to usable DNA estimated by amplifying housekeeping genes. Richness was estimated with the preseqR package, extrapolating to 400,000 templates for PBMC samples and 120,000 templates for tissue samples. Clonality was defined by subtracting Pielou's evenness from one. Differential abundance testing on productive amino-acid clonotypes, with a minimum total count of 5 and an alpha of 0.1, was used to identify tissue-enriched TCRs. The Jaccard Index and the Morisita Overlap Index were used to quantify repertoire overlap between compartments. GLIPH grouped TCR beta CDR3s together with public tetramer-defined viral CDR3s, and a viral motif had to include at least three viral sequences and show V-gene enrichment. The immuneACCESS repertoire file appears here via TCRdb, limited to in-frame rearrangements. These files lack a portion of the clones; in checked studies, under half of the deficit traces to unresolved V genes, and the cause of the others is not known. V and J calls and clone size are as listed in that table; D and trimming were resolved from the DNA. This sample has some 20,000 clones in its table, and approximately 90% of those were observed once. About 7% of the sample is taken by the ten largest.

Inclusive of the bounding cysteine and phenylalanine, the CDR3 is 16 residues long. Solely the CDR3 DNA is kept, with 48 bases framed from the first base. The trim is 5 bases for V and 2 bases for J, with a gap of 16 bases between the germline ends. From the germline V gene (reference sequence), CDR1 is MNHEY and CDR2 is SMNVEV. Here is what the overall study found, with its caveats: The highest T cell clonality was observed in uninvolved tumor-adjacent lung, where clonality exceeded that of tumor, suggesting that antigenic responses were more focused in uninvolved tumor-adjacent lung. Longer overall survival was associated with higher blood T cell density, whereas shorter survival was associated with higher adjacent-lung clonality. Since the design was exploratory, TCR variables were selected using unadjusted p-values with no false-discovery rate correction. Multi-region tumor sequencing was not performed, so intratumor heterogeneity could not be excluded. A median of approximately 50 of the top 100 tumor clones turned up in the paired uninvolved adjacent lung, and 28 of those clones also ranked among the top 100 of that same adjacent lung.

At diagnosis, peripheral blood, uninvolved tumor-adjacent lung and tumor were collected and stored as a combination of fresh-frozen and FFPE material. For TCR repertoire profiling, blood samples were analyzed in the form of peripheral blood mononuclear cells. In this sample, this clone turned up a few times. The antigen this receptor binds is unknown. No base-level quality is on record; no much larger clone is a single base apart. This TCR was sampled from a woman between 35 and 70 years old with stage I lung adenocarcinoma. Sequences were derived from peripheral blood, sampled before any cancer treatment. Here the chain combines TRBV27 and TRBJ1-5, with an unclear D gene assignment. The base sequence is TGTGCCAGCAGTCCTAGGTCTCCGCAGGGCAATCAGCCCCAGCATTTT. It specifies CASSPRSPQGNQPQHF.